A single TCR beta chain is shown here with its context. Participants spanned ages about 18 to 90 years and resided in around 25 US areas. CDR3 length equals 13 residues. V was clipped by 7 bases and J by 0 bases, with 9 bases between them. Germline loops: CDR1 LNHDA, CDR2 SQIVND (reference sequence). TCRdb's copy holds only in-frame clones and misses some; the assay was immunoSEQ multiplex PCR. The sample has about 200,000 clones, approximately 86% seen once. This sample was taken from a study of blood T cell repertoires in COVID-19. The sequencing sample was made of PBMCs or T cells enriched from blood (not recorded which). The sequence derives from a woman aged 40 to 50 with acute COVID-19. The chain uses TRBV19 and TRBJ1-2; D call uncertain. CDR3 DNA sequence: TGTGCCAGTAACCCGGGGACTAACTATGGCTACACCTTC. It encodes CASNPGTNYGYTF.